These T cell receptor beta chains were read from a single sample in a study of long-term antiretroviral therapy in people with HIV. Profiling relied on immunoSEQ multiplex PCR, and the TCRdb table lists in-frame clones only, not all of them. The profile covers some 31,000 clones, with approximately 97% appearing a single time and around 3.2% taken by the ten largest. The sample was unsorted PBMCs, taken 6.9 years after starting antiretroviral therapy. The receptors come from a man aged 30-40 years with HIV. Both conserved end residues are part of each CDR3. The D gene is left open where the match is weak. Clone size is stated in some rows and not others, as once, few, many or a class when expanded.

cdr3_aa cdr3_nt v_call d_call j_call clone_size
CASSRGAQENTEAFF TGCGCCAGCAGTAGGGGGGCTCAGGAGAACACTGAAGCTTTCTTT TRBV4-1 NA TRBJ1-1 NA
CASSLGLAGASTSETQYF TGTGCCAGCAGCCTGGGACTAGCGGGGGCCTCGACTTCTGAGACCCAGTACTTC TRBV4-2 TRBD2 TRBJ2-5 once
CASSLTGTANSPLHF TGTGCCAGTAGTTTAACCGGGACAGCGAATTCACCCCTCCACTTT TRBV19 TRBD1 TRBJ1-6 once
CASSPSPAGEQYF TGTGCCAGCAGCCCCTCCCCGGCCGGCGAGCAGTACTTC TRBV7-3 NA TRBJ2-7 NA
CASSTHSSGANVLTF TGTGCCAGCAGCACGCACAGCTCTGGGGCCAACGTCCTGACTTTC TRBV7-9 NA TRBJ2-6 once
CSVGGRELPYEQYF TGCAGCGTTGGCGGACGAGAACTTCCCTACGAGCAGTACTTC TRBV29-1 NA TRBJ2-7 once
CASSLKEGSETQYF TGTGCCAGCTCACTTAAGGAAGGGTCAGAGACCCAGTACTTC TRBV18 NA TRBJ2-5 NA
CAISDAGTFSYEQYF TGTGCCATCAGTGACGCCGGGACATTCTCCTACGAGCAGTACTTC TRBV10-3 NA TRBJ2-7 NA
CASSYEGGGSYEQFF TGCGCCAGCAGCTACGAAGGGGGGGGGTCGTATGAGCAGTTCTTC TRBV5-1 NA TRBJ2-1 NA
CASSKALWGERSYEQYF TGTGCCAGCAGCAAAGCGCTATGGGGAGAAAGGTCGTACGAGCAGTACTTC TRBV21-1 NA TRBJ2-7 NA
CASSLAGGRETQYF TGTGCCAGCAGCTTAGCGGGGGGGAGGGAGACCCAGTACTTC TRBV7-6 TRBD2 TRBJ2-5 once
CASSLGNEQFF TGTGCCAGCAGTTTGGGGAATGAGCAGTTCTTC TRBV27 NA TRBJ2-1 NA
CASSQEKGQGNQPQHF TGTGCCAGCAGCCAAGAAAAGGGACAGGGAAATCAGCCCCAGCATTTT TRBV14 TRBD1 TRBJ1-5 NA
CASSYDGRLEQYF TGTGCCAGCAGCTACGACGGCCGTCTCGAGCAGTACTTC TRBV7-3 NA TRBJ2-7 once
CAWSVGTSGYTGELFF TGTGCCTGGAGTGTCGGTACTAGCGGATACACCGGGGAGCTGTTTTTT TRBV30 TRBD2 TRBJ2-2 NA
CASSLGGTEPNYGYTF TGTGCCAGCAGCTTAGGGGGGACGGAACCTAACTATGGCTACACCTTC TRBV11-3 NA TRBJ1-2 NA
CASSQKTSGTYNEQFF TGTGCCAGCTCCCAAAAGACTAGCGGGACCTACAATGAGCAGTTCTTC TRBV18 TRBD2 TRBJ2-1 NA
CASSQSREPGVTQYF TGTGCCAGCAGCCAGTCCCGGGAGCCCGGGGTTACGCAGTATTTT TRBV6-5 NA TRBJ2-3 NA
CASGTGYNQPQHF TGTGCCAGCGGGACAGGATACAATCAGCCCCAGCATTTT TRBV6-5 TRBD1 TRBJ1-5 once
CASSMIHEESLGGYTF TGTGCCAGTAGTATGATACATGAGGAGTCGTTGGGAGGCTACACCTTC TRBV19 NA TRBJ1-2 NA
CASSERDPVTQYF TGTGCCAGCAGTGAGAGGGACCCGGTGACACAGTACTTC TRBV6-1 NA TRBJ2-7 NA
CAAGSGANVLTF TGTGCCGCCGGCTCTGGGGCCAACGTCCTGACTTTC TRBV19 NA TRBJ2-6 NA
CASSEWLNNEQFF TGCGCCAGCAGTGAGTGGCTTAACAATGAGCAGTTCTTC TRBV10-2 NA TRBJ2-1 NA